This T cell receptor beta chain comes out of a study of shared clonotypes between healthy human individuals (dated by TCRdb to about 2020). Concerning the study at large: Three men and a couple of women, aged 18 to 49 years, made up the cohort. To increase sequencing depth and limit assay-specific biases, different laboratories used diverse techniques to prepare libraries and sequence TCR repertoires. To estimate repertoire size and how much clonotypes are shared between individuals, the study performed deep sequencing of blood TCR repertoires from a few healthy adults. Leukapheresis yielded between about 0.9 and 9 billion PBMCs per donor. Per donor, three plates each were used for CD4 naive and CD4 memory, two for CD8 naive, and one for CD8 memory.

The germline V gene encodes CDR1 LGHNA and CDR2 YSLEER. The CDR3, from cysteine to phenylalanine, totals 17 residues. Just CDR3 DNA is preserved here, 51 bases in frame from base 1. V lost 0 bases and J lost 6 bases, and the count of bases not matched to a germline gene is 13. Healthy HIV-negative adults with no recently reported acute infections or vaccinations were included as donors. Every donor was a Caucasian adult residing in Nashville, Tennessee, USA. CD4+ T cells were enriched through magnetic negative selection, after which naive cells were positively selected on CD45RA and the remaining negative fraction served as the memory subset. Blood was collected by leukapheresis, and PBMCs were isolated by Ficoll-Histopaque density gradient centrifugation and then cryopreserved in liquid nitrogen vapor phase. Purity and quantity of every magnetically sorted T cell population were checked by analytical flow cytometry. From each sorted fraction, genomic DNA was isolated and quantified by UV absorbance on a Nanodrop 2000c.

Paper-wide results and their limitations: Rarefaction of sorted-subset datasets indicated incomplete sequencing despite the large sequencing depth. The small number of donors limited the genetic and exposure-history diversity represented. Higher generation probabilities were observed for clonotypes shared by all four sorted-subset donors than for non-shared clonotypes. Sharing across several donors was observed for about 5% of naive CD4, over 3% of naive CD8, over 2% of memory CD4, and around 0.4% of memory CD8 clonotypes. Only blood was sampled, and tissue TCR repertoires likely differ from those in blood. Pairwise subsampling led to the expectation that sequencing depth would affect the degree of clonotype sharing among donors. Naive subsets generally had larger estimated clonotype richness than memory subsets did.

TCR CDR3 regions were amplified from genomic DNA by multiplex PCR using the deep immunoSEQ assay. For each cell subset, the extracted genomic DNA was distributed evenly across all wells of several immunoSEQ 96-well plates, and each plate served as one replicate. For sorted subsets, 150 to 250 ng genomic DNA, equal to tens of thousands of T cell genomes, was loaded into each replicate PCR. Purified libraries were measured with a Qubit 3.0 fluorometer, size-checked on a Bioanalyzer 2100, and measured again with the KAPA Library Quantification kit. Every immunoSEQ 96-well plate was sequenced on a dedicated single-read 150-cycle Illumina NextSeq 550 flow cell. For the original study's pipeline: Because only junctional sequences without quality scores were contained in the immunoSEQ output, filtering matching that applied to full-length reads could not be performed. Sequences were annotated with PyIR, a Python wrapper for IgBLAST v1.9, using IMGT germline references to assign V/J genes and CDR3. Reads were filtered out if the reads had weak V/J assignments (E-value above 1e-6), no CDR3, stop codons, out-of-frame junctions, or ambiguous translated residues. V3J clonotypes were defined as sequences sharing an identical inferred V gene, J gene, and CDR3 amino acid sequence. The percentage overlap between two repertoires was calculated by dividing the number of shared unique clonotypes by the size of the smaller repertoire. Three approaches were used to assess repertoire richness: RTK rarefaction, the Chao1 estimator, and Recon v2.1 estimates of unobserved clonotypes. Generation probabilities for all TCRbeta clonotypes obtained by the gDNA method from a handful of donors were computed using OLGA. What TCRdb holds here is the immuneACCESS table cut down to in-frame rearrangements. Part of the clones is not present; checked against another copy, under half of the missing clones reflect an unresolved V gene, and the others are unexplained. The D gene and trimming were derived from the DNA, and the V and J assignments and clone size from that table. Recorded for this sample are nearly 1,000,000 clones; 60% to 85% of them occurred a single time. Roughly 1.5% of the sample goes to the ten largest clones.

This clone has a handful of counts. Its antigen remains undetermined. Per-base quality was not reported, and no clone a single base away is much larger than it. Rearrangement joined TRBV4-3 to TRBJ1-2, with 7 junctional bases fitting TRBD1. The TCR sequence derives from a man between 18 and 29 years old in good health. Sequenced sample: memory CD4+ T cells sorted from blood. Sample cell subset or site, as interpreted from the label and publication: CD45RA-negative fraction. The CDR3 has the sequence CASSQDPGSTGRHGYTF. The DNA reads TGCGCCAGCAGCCAAGATCCGGGCTCGACAGGGAGGCATGGCTACACCTTC.